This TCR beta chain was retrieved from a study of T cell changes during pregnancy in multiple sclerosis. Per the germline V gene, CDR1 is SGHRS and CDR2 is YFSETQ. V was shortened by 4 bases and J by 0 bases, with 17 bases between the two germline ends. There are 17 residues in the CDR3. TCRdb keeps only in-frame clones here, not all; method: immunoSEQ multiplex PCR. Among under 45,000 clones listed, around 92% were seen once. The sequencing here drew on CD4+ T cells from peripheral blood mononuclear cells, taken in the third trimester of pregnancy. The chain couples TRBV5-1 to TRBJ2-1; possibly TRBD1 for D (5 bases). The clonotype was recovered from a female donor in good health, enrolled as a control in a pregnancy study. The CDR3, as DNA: TGCGCCAGCAGCCCGGCACCGGACACGAGCTCCTACAATGAGCAGTTCTTC. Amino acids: CASSPAPDTSSYNEQFF.